This T cell receptor beta chain derives from a study of blood T cell repertoires in COVID-19. Overall study context: The United States, Italy and Spain supplied acute and convalescent COVID-19 samples. From T cells, B-cell-depleted T cells, or PBMCs came the material, which was cDNA or gDNA.

Participant-given clinical history determined each cohort assignment. Trimming cost V 4 bases and J 2 bases; bases outside gene matches: 8. Germline CDR1 LNHNV, CDR2 YYDKDF (reference sequence). This CDR3 spans 16 amino acids. Here immunoSEQ multiplex PCR was the method, and the copy in TCRdb shows in-frame clones only, minus some. Here the sample spans some 410,000 clones, over 75% being singletons. The chain has TRBV15 and TRBJ2-7; TRBD2 aligns across 10 bases. The TCR comes from a woman in her twenties or thirties with acute COVID-19. The sequenced sample was PBMCs or T cells enriched from blood (not recorded which). The CDR3 loop is CATSTERLAGTYEQYF. In DNA form, the CDR3 reads TGTGCCACCAGCACGGAAAGACTAGCGGGTACCTACGAGCAGTACTTC.